This T cell receptor beta chain was captured by sequencing in a study of graft-versus-host responses after intestinal transplantation. Across the study: In this cohort, recipients had multivisceral, liver-intestinal, or isolated intestinal transplants. Regarding the study as a whole: Recipient marrow contained GvH clones, some of which appeared first in ileum or blood. Early after transplant, HvG declines were associated with peak levels of circulating GvH clones.

This clone was seen more than once but under ten times. Its antigen is not identified. With 1 base removed from V and 2 bases from J, the gap between germline ends came to 6 bases. There are 13 residues in the CDR3. In germline, CDR1 is SGHVS, CDR2 FQNEAQ. TCRdb keeps only in-frame clones here, not all; method: immunoSEQ multiplex PCR. The table records 85,000 to 110,000 clones, approximately 93% of them present only once. The sequence was collected from a human donor who received an intestinal transplant. This specimen was unstimulated CD8+ T cells sorted from spleen or lymph node cells, taken before intestinal transplant. J is TRBJ2-7 and V is TRBV7-8; no clear D. As DNA, the CDR3 is TGTGCCAGCAGCTTAGGTTCTGCCTACGAGCAGTACTTC. It specifies CASSLGSAYEQYF.